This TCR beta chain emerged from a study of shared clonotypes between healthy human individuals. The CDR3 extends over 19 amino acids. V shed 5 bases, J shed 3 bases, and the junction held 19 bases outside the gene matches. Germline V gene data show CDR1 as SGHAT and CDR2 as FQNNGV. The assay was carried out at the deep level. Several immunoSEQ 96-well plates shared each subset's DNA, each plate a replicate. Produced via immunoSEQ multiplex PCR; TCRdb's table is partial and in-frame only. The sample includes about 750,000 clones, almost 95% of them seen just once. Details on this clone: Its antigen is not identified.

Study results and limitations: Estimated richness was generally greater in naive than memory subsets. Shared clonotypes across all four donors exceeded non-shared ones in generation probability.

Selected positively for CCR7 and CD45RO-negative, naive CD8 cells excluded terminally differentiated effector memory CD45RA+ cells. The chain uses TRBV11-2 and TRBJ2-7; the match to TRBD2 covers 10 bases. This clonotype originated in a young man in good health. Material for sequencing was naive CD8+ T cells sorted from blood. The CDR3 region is CASSRDRDIWASGSYEQYF. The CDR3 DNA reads TGTGCCAGCAGCCGAGACAGGGATATATGGGCTAGCGGGAGCTACGAGCAGTACTTC.